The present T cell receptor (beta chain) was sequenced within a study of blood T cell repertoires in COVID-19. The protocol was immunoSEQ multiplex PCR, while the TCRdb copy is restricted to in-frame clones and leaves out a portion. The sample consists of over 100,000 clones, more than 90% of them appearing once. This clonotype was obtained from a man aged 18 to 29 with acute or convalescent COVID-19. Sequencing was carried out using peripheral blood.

CDR3 coding DNA: TGTGCCAGCAGCTTGTCTCCGGGACAACACACCGGGGAGCTGTTTTTT. Translated, it gives CASSLSPGQHTGELFF. The chain combines TRBV5-4 with TRBJ2-2; possible D gene TRBD1, 6 bases. V lost 1 base to trimming and J lost 3 bases, with 13 bases between them. Germline CDR1 is SGHNT and CDR2 is YYREEE (reference sequence). The CDR3 runs to 16 residues.